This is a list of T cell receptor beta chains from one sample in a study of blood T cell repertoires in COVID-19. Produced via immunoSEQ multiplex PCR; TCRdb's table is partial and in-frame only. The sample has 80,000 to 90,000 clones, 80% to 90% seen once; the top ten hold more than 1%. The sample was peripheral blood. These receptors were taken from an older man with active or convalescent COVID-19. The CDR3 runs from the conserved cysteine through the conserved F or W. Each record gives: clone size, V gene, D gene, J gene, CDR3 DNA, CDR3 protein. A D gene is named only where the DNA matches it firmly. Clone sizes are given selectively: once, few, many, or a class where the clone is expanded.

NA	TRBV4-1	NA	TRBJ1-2	TGCGCCAGCAGCCAAGGAGGAGGACCGAGTAACTATGGCTACACCTTC	CASSQGGGPSNYGYTF
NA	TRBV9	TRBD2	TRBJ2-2	TGTGCCAGCAGCGAGGGAGCGGGAGAGATCCGCGGGGAGCTGTTTTTT	CASSEGAGEIRGELFF
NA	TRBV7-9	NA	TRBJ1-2	TGTGCCAGCAGCTCAGCAGGAGGCAGTGTTAGACATGGCTACACCTTC	CASSSAGGSVRHGYTF
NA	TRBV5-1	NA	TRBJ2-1	TGCGCCAGCAGCTTGGTGAGCTCCTACAATGAGCAGTTCTTC	CASSLVSSYNEQFF
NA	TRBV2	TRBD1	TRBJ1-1	TGTGCCAGCAGGGAGGACAGGTCGGGGACTGAAGCTTTCTTT	CASREDRSGTEAFF
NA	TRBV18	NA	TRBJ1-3	TGTGCCAGCTCACCACGCGGGGCTTCGACCTCTGGAAACACCATATATTTT	CASSPRGASTSGNTIYF
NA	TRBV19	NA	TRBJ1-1	TGTGCCAGTAGAGAACACCGTTCGAACACTGAAGCTTTCTTT	CASREHRSNTEAFF
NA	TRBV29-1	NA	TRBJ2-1	TGCAGCGCCCTAGGCCTGGTGGATGAGCAGTTCTTC	CSALGLVDEQFF
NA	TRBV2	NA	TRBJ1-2	TGTGCCAACACAAGAGACGGACTCTATGGCTACACCTTC	CANTRDGLYGYTF
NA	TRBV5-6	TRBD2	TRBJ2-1	TGTGCCAGCAGCTTGGAAGGTAGCGGGAGTCGCAATGAGCAGTTCTTC	CASSLEGSGSRNEQFF
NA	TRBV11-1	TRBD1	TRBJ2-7	TGTGCCAGCCGCGGACAGGGGTCCTACGAGCAGTACTTC	CASRGQGSYEQYF
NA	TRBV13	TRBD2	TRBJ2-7	TGTGCCAGCAGCTTAGGGACTAGCGGGAGTGGCGAGCAGTACTTC	CASSLGTSGSGEQYF
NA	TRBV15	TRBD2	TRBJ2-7	TGTGCCACCAGCAGAGATAATTCGGGGCTAGCGGGAGCCGAGCAGTACTTC	CATSRDNSGLAGAEQYF
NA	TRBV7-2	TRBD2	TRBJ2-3	TGTGCCAGCAGGAAAAGCGGGACTTTAACAGATACGCAGTATTTT	CASRKSGTLTDTQYF
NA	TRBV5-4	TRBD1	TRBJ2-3	TGTGCCAGCAGCAACAGGGGGCGCGGCACAGATACGCAGTATTTT	CASSNRGRGTDTQYF
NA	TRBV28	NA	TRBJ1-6	TGTGCCAGCAGGGCGGGAGGTTCACCCCTCCACTTT	CASRAGGSPLHF
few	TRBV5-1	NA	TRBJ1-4	TGCGCCAGCAGCTTGGTTCCCTCCGGATCGGGTAATGAAAAACTGTTTTTT	CASSLVPSGSGNEKLFF
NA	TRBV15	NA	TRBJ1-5	TGTGCCACCAGCACCCCAACCAGGTATCAGCCCCAGCATTTT	CATSTPTRYQPQHF
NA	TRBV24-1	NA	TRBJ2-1	TGTGCCACCAGTGATTACAGCGGGCAGTTCTTC	CATSDYSGQFF
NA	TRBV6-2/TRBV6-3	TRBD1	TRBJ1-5	TGTGCCAGCAGTGGACAGGCGGAGAATCAGCCCCAGCATTTT	CASSGQAENQPQHF
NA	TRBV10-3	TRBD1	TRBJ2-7	TGTGCCATCAGTGGACAGGGTGGTTACTACGAGCAGTATTTC	CAISGQGGYYEQYF
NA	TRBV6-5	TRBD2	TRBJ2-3	TGTGCCAGCAGTTACTCAGCTAGCGGAGATACAGATACGCAGTATTTT	CASSYSASGDTDTQYF
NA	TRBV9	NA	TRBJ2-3	TGTGCCAGCAGCCCCCGTGGAGGTACGCAGTATTTT	CASSPRGGTQYF
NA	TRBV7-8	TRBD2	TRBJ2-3	TGTGCCAGCAGCCTTGGACTAGCGGGAGCGGCAGATACGCAGTATTTT	CASSLGLAGAADTQYF
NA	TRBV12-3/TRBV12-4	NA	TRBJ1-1	TGTGCCAGCAGCCCCCGCACTGAAGCTTTCTTT	CASSPRTEAFF
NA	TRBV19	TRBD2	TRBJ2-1	TGTGCCAGTAGCGGACTAGCGGGGTCCTACAATGAGCAGTTCTTC	CASSGLAGSYNEQFF
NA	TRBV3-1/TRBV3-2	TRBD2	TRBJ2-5	TGTGCCAGCAGCCAGGGGACTAGCGGGAGTTTTTTGGGCCGGGCCCAGTACTTC	CASSQGTSGSFLGRAQYF
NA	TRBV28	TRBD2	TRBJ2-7	TGTGCCAGCAGGGGGGGGACTGTGAACTACGAGCAGTACTTC	CASRGGTVNYEQYF
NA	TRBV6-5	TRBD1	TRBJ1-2	TGTGCCAGCAGACAGACAGGGAACTATGGCTACACCTTC	CASRQTGNYGYTF
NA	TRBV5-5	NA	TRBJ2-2	TGTGCCAGCAGCTTGACAGTTAACACCGGGGAGCTGTTTTTT	CASSLTVNTGELFF
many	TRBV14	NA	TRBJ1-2	TGTGCCAGCAGCCGAGACAAACAGGGTTATGGCTACACCTTC	CASSRDKQGYGYTF
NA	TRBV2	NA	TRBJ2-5	TGTGCCAGCAGCGAGTATGAGACCCAGTACTTC	CASSEYETQYF
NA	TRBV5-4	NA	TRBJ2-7	TGTGCCAGCAGGAACAGTGGAAGCTCCTACGAGCAGTACTTC	CASRNSGSSYEQYF
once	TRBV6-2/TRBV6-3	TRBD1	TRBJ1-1	TGTGCCAGCAGTCGCGGACAGGGGATCATCATGAACACTGAAGCTTTCTTT	CASSRGQGIIMNTEAFF
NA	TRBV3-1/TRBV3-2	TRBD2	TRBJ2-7	TGTGCCAGCAGACTCACTAGCGGGGGCTCCTACGAGCAGTACTTC	CASRLTSGGSYEQYF